Listed here are 26 T cell receptor beta chains from one sample, sequenced in a study of blood T cells in healthy people across ages. Primed by a sample-barcoded 5' primer and a J-beta primer mix, a second PCR proceeded for about 7 to 11 cycles. MiXCR was run by TCRdb on the 5' RACE reads, yielding one entry per CDR3 protein. The sample lists 1.5 million to 2 million distinct CDR3 sequences; about 49% were seen once. Sequencing used blood. The receptors stem from a woman in her thirties or forties in good health.

V usage is TRBV5-5 and J usage is TRBJ2-1; D remains ambiguous. This CDR3 has 14 residues. Trimming removed 0 bases at V and 10 bases at J, with 14 bases between. Per the germline V gene, CDR1 is SGHKS and CDR2 is YYEKEE (reference sequence). CDR3 residues: CASSLDFGSYEQFF. CDR3 DNA sequence: TGTGCCAGCAGCTTGGACTTTGGGTCCTACGAGCAGTTCTTC.

The rearrangement joins TRBV13 to TRBJ1-6; D may be TRBD1 (6 bases). Germline V CDR1 and CDR2: PRHDT, FYEKMQ (reference sequence). CDR3 length: 15 amino acids. Trimming took off 4 bases at V and 10 bases at J, with 17 bases between the two ends. CDR3 DNA: TGTGCCAGCAGCTCACAAACAGGGACGGGCTCACCCCTCCACTTT. Translation gives CASSSQTGTGSPLHF.

This chain connects TRBV19 to TRBJ2-1; the D is unclear. In germline, CDR1 is LNHDA, CDR2 SQIVND (reference sequence). The CDR3 length is 12 residues. The V end lost 3 bases, the J end lost 5 bases, and 5 bases lay between the germline ends. The CDR3 spells CASSIRDNEQFF. The CDR3 DNA sequence: TGTGCCAGTAGTATCCGGGACAATGAGCAGTTCTTC.

This clonotype occurred a few times. The chain links TRBV2 to TRBJ2-1; perhaps D is TRBD1 or TRBD2 (5 bases each). The CDR3 spans 13 residues. CDR1 is SNHLY, CDR2 FYNNEI, per germline. Trimming left V 8 bases short and J 7 bases short, with 15 bases between. CDR3 residues: CASSPGRLNEQFF. CDR3 in DNA: TGTGCCAGCTCCCCGGGACGGCTGAATGAGCAGTTCTTC.

The chain couples TRBV7-2 to TRBJ2-3, with TRBD1 matching 9 bases. This CDR3 region has 15 residues. Unmatched junction bases numbered 8, after V lost 7 bases and J lost 3 bases. CDR1 is SGHTA and CDR2 is FQGNSA in the germline V gene. CDR3 loop: CASIEQGAGTDTQYF. The CDR3, as DNA: TGTGCCAGCATCGAACAGGGGGCGGGTACAGATACGCAGTATTTT.

This clonotype has a handful of counts. The chain employs TRBV6-6 and TRBJ2-3, with TRBD2 matching 7 bases. Per germline, CDR1 MNHNY and CDR2 SVGAGI (reference sequence). With 0 bases clipped from V and 4 bases from J, the junction kept 4 bases outside the gene matches. This CDR3 has 15 amino acids. CDR3 bases: TGTGCCAGCAGTTACTCGTGGGGGGGACCAGATACGCAGTATTTT. It specifies CASSYSWGGPDTQYF.

CDR3 coding DNA: TGTGCCAGCAGTTACGATCCAAGAACCTACGAGCAGTACTTC. Encoded protein: CASSYDPRTYEQYF. The gene calls are TRBV6-2 or TRBV6-3 and TRBJ2-7; D is undetermined. Germline V gene lookup returns CDR1 MNHEY and CDR2 SVGEGT. Deletions cut 2 bases from V and 2 bases from J, with 10 bases between. This CDR3 contains 14 residues.

This chain links TRBV27 with TRBJ2-6; TRBD2 is a possible D gene (7 bases). The germline gives CDR1 MNHEY, CDR2 SMNVEV (reference sequence). The germline V and J ends were trimmed by 5 bases and 2 bases, with 13 bases remaining between them. CDR3 length: 16 residues. CDR3 sequence (DNA): TGTGCCAGCAGTCCCGGGGGGCCTACTGGGGCCAACGTCCTGACTTTC. Translating gives CASSPGGPTGANVLTF.

This chain joins TRBV6-5 and TRBJ1-1, with 8 bases aligning to TRBD1. This CDR3 spans 15 amino acids. Germline CDR1 reads MNHEY; CDR2 reads SVGAGI. Germline trimming cut 3 bases from V and 2 bases from J; bases unmatched to any gene: 5. In nucleotides, the CDR3 is TGTGCCAGCAGTTATACAGGGGGTTTTAACACTGAAGCTTTCTTT. Protein: CASSYTGGFNTEAFF.

Many counts were recorded for this clonotype. This chain connects TRBV10-3 to TRBJ2-1; the D gene is possibly TRBD2 (6 bases). The length of the CDR3 is 12 residues. Germline lookup yields CDR1 ENHRY and CDR2 SYGVKD. The V end was cut by 3 bases, the J end by 7 bases, with 7 bases between. The CDR3 nucleotides are TGTGCCATCAGTGAACGGGAGAATGAGCAGTTCTTC. The encoded protein is CAISERENEQFF.

This clonotype occurred a few times. The chain recombines TRBV4-1 with TRBJ2-1; no clear D. The length of the CDR3 is 14 residues. Between the trimmed V and J ends, which lost 1 base and 7 bases, there was a span of 11 bases. Germline V lookup: CDR1 MGHRA, CDR2 YSYEKL. CDR3 residues: CASSQVGTGNEQFF. CDR3 nucleotides: TGCGCCAGCAGCCAAGTTGGTACTGGTAATGAGCAGTTCTTC.

There are many counts of this clonotype. The J gene is TRBJ2-7, the V gene TRBV27; 9 nucleotides line up with TRBD1. Per the germline V gene, CDR1 is MNHEY and CDR2 is SMNVEV (reference sequence). The CDR3 runs 14 residues. V shed 9 bases, J shed 2 bases, and the junction held 8 bases outside the gene matches. The CDR3 loop reads CASRPGQGPYEQYF. The CDR3 bases are TGTGCCAGTAGACCGGGACAGGGCCCCTACGAGCAGTACTTC.

Details on this clonotype: A read error may be the cause here, since a much bigger clone is one base away. The chain has TRBV4-1 and TRBJ2-7; the D is unclear. The CDR3 is 12 amino acids. Looked up from germline, CDR1 is MGHRA and CDR2 is YSYEKL. DNA for the CDR3: TGCGCCAGCAACCAATTGGGTCGGGAGCAGTACTTC. It codes for CASNQLGREQYF.

This clonotype was observed a handful of times. The chain has TRBV7-2 and TRBJ2-7; a possible D gene is TRBD1 (6 bases). The DNA end is more similar to TRBJ2-5, so the J call may be wrong. The germline gives CDR1 SGHTA, CDR2 FQGNSA. The CDR3 extends over 13 amino acids. In DNA form, the CDR3 reads TGTGCCAGCAGCCTCAGGGGAGCATGGACCCAGTACTTC. Its protein is CASSLRGAWTQYF.

For this clonotype: A single base separates this from a much larger clone, so it may be a read error. The V and J genes are TRBV29-1 and TRBJ2-3; D gene ambiguous. This CDR3 region has 11 residues. The V and J ends lost 3 bases and 8 bases respectively, with 9 bases between them. Germline V gene data show CDR1 as SQVTM and CDR2 as ANQGSEA. The CDR3 DNA sequence: TGCAGCGTTGAGAGTCTGGGTACGCAGTATTTT. Translation: CSVESLGTQYF.

This chain links TRBV20-1 with TRBJ2-7; 7 bases agree with TRBD1. With 3 bases clipped from V and 3 bases from J, the junction kept 2 bases outside the gene matches. Germline V gene data show CDR1 as DFQATT and CDR2 as SNEGSKA (reference sequence). The CDR3 contains 12 residues. CDR3: CSASGQDYEQYF. CDR3 coding DNA: TGCAGTGCTAGTGGACAGGACTACGAGCAGTACTTC.

The chain couples TRBV25-1 to TRBJ2-2; TRBD1 matches 10 bases. CDR3 length: 17 amino acids. Germline values: CDR1 MGHDK, CDR2 SYGVNS. V lost 7 bases and J lost 3; bases outside the gene matches: 11. The CDR3 here is CASTARIGTGDTGELFF. The CDR3 nucleotides are TGTGCCAGCACCGCAAGAATAGGGACAGGGGACACCGGGGAGCTGTTTTTT.

This chain uses TRBV27 with TRBJ1-6; 7 bases agree with TRBD1. Germline V gene lookup returns CDR1 MNHEY and CDR2 SMNVEV (reference sequence). The CDR3 consists of 15 residues. Trimming cost V 2 bases and J 7 bases; bases outside gene matches: 5. This chain's CDR3 is CASSLDTGVNSPLHF. Here the CDR3 DNA reads TGTGCCAGCAGTTTAGATACAGGGGTAAATTCACCCCTCCACTTT.

The CDR3 DNA is TGCAGTGCTAGAAGGGTCGGGCAGCCCCAGCATTTT. Protein product: CSARRVGQPQHF. The V and J genes are TRBV20-1 and TRBJ1-5, with D unclear. Germline-derived CDR1 and CDR2 are DFQATT and SNEGSKA (reference sequence). The V gene lost 2 bases and the J gene lost 7 bases, with 9 bases spanning the gap. This CDR3 is 12 amino acids long.

This rearrangement joins TRBV4-1 to TRBJ2-7, with TRBD2 matching over 10 bases. With V trimmed by 2 bases and J by 5 bases, 9 bases remained unmatched. CDR3 length: 16 amino acids. The V gene's germline CDR1 is MGHRA and CDR2 YSYEKL. DNA for the CDR3: TGCGCCAGCAGCCAATATAGCGGGGGGATTATTAACGAGCAGTACTTC. Its protein is CASSQYSGGIINEQYF.

This clonotype occurred a few times. The chain links TRBV7-9 to TRBJ2-5; D might be TRBD2 (5 bases). The germline V gene has CDR1 SEHNR and CDR2 FQNEAQ (reference sequence). The CDR3 contains 15 residues. V was clipped by 2 bases and J by 0 bases, with 10 bases between them. The CDR3: CASSLTPTNQETQYF. CDR3 nucleotide sequence: TGTGCCAGCAGCTTAACGCCGACTAACCAAGAGACCCAGTACTTC.

The chain combines TRBV7-2 with TRBJ2-3; 9 bases line up with TRBD2. The CDR3 is 13 residues long. Germline assignment: CDR1 SGHTA and CDR2 FQGNSA. V was clipped by 5 bases and J by 8 bases; unmatched bases: 5. The CDR3 is CASSISGGGTQYF. The CDR3 DNA sequence: TGTGCCAGCAGCATTAGCGGGGGAGGTACGCAGTATTTT.

The CDR3 loop reads CASSQQIGTRNEQFF. CDR3 sequence (DNA): TGCGCCAGCAGCCAACAGATCGGGACTAGGAATGAGCAGTTCTTC. The chain combines TRBV4-1 with TRBJ2-1; 8 nucleotides agree with TRBD2. CDR3 length: 15 amino acids. Germline CDR1 MGHRA, CDR2 YSYEKL. V was pared by 2 bases and J by 7 bases, with 7 bases of the junction left unmatched.

This clonotype was seen many times. This chain links TRBV6-4 with TRBJ2-6, with TRBD1 as a possible D gene (6 bases). V was pared by 6 bases and J by 4 bases, with 16 bases between. The germline CDR1 and CDR2 sequences are MRHNA and SNTAGT. The length of the CDR3 is 16 residues. Here the CDR3 DNA reads TGTGCCAGCAGCCCAGAGACAGGTTCAGGGGCCAACGTCCTGACTTTC. Protein sequence: CASSPETGSGANVLTF.

In this sample, this clonotype turned up a few times. This rearrangement joins TRBV20-1 to TRBJ1-6, with D possibly TRBD1 on 5 matching bases. CDR3 length: 14 residues. V lost 0 bases and J lost 2, with 5 bases in between. Germline V CDR1 and CDR2: DFQATT, SNEGSKA (reference sequence). CDR3 protein: CSAREGPYNSPLHF. CDR3 nucleotide sequence: TGCAGTGCTAGAGAGGGACCCTATAATTCACCCCTCCACTTT.

The DNA of the CDR3 is TGTGCCAGCTCACACGACAGGGATTACCACGAGCAGTACTTC. As protein: CASSHDRDYHEQYF. This chain links TRBV18 with TRBJ2-5, with 7 positions matching TRBD1. The DNA end lines up better with TRBJ2-7; the J call may be wrong. Germline assignment: CDR1 KGHSH and CDR2 LQKENI. The CDR3 loop spans 14 amino acids.